These 32 T cell receptor beta chains share one sample of origin, sequenced in a study of blood T cell repertoires in COVID-19 (dated by TCRdb to 2020 to 2021). Libraries were constructed by the immunoSEQ multiplex PCR assay. TCRdb provides this immuneACCESS table in a form limited to in-frame rearrangements. Some clones are lacking; in checked studies, under half of them reflect an unresolved V gene, and why the rest are absent is not known. For this sample the table gives some 160,000 clones, of which about four fifths were detected only once. The ten largest clones add up to roughly 2% of the sample. What was sequenced was peripheral blood. These receptors were collected from an elderly woman with acute or convalescent COVID-19.

The chain has TRBV10-3 and TRBJ1-1; D perhaps matches TRBD1 (5 bases). This CDR3 contains 15 residues. Trimming stripped 0 bases from V and 5 bases from J, with 13 bases between. The germline V gene encodes CDR1 ENHRY and CDR2 SYGVKD. The CDR3 protein is CAISESGPGGTEAFF. DNA for the CDR3: TGTGCCATCAGTGAGTCGGGGCCGGGGGGGACTGAAGCTTTCTTT.

This clone was observed a few times. The chain combines TRBV19 with TRBJ1-1, with TRBD1 matching over 10 bases. The V and J ends lost 5 bases and 0 bases, in that order; junction bases with no gene match: 6. The CDR3 runs to 16 residues. Per germline, CDR1 LNHDA and CDR2 SQIVND (reference sequence). The CDR3 nucleotides read TGTGCCAGTAGTCCCCGGGACAGGGGAATGAACACTGAAGCTTTCTTT. Its protein is CASSPRDRGMNTEAFF.

The chain employs TRBV6-6 and TRBJ2-7; no firm D call. The length of the CDR3 is 11 residues. Deletions cut 7 bases from V and 3 bases from J, with 7 bases between. Germline V gene lookup returns CDR1 MNHNY and CDR2 SVGAGI (reference sequence). CDR3 amino acids: CASTTNYEQYF. The CDR3 region has the DNA TGTGCCAGCACCACTAACTACGAGCAGTACTTC.

The rearrangement uses TRBV19 and TRBJ1-1; possible D gene TRBD1, 5 bases. With 5 bases removed from V and 4 bases from J, the gap between germline ends came to 17 bases. The CDR3 is 15 residues long. Germline V gene sequence: CDR1 LNHDA, CDR2 SQIVND (reference sequence). CDR3 residues: CASSSLQGSSTEAFF. The DNA of the CDR3 is TGTGCCAGTAGTTCTTTGCAGGGAAGTAGCACTGAAGCTTTCTTT.

This chain connects TRBV7-2 to TRBJ2-1; tentatively, D is TRBD2 (5 bases). Trimming left V 6 bases short and J 4 bases short, with 16 bases between. Per the germline V gene, CDR1 is SGHTA and CDR2 is FQGNSA. The CDR3 runs to 15 residues. This CDR3 reads CASSGSGGGYNEQFF. The CDR3 coding sequence is TGTGCCAGCAGTGGAAGTGGCGGAGGATACAATGAGCAGTTCTTC. Full variable domain (rest looked up from reference TRBV7-2 and TRBJ2-1): GAGVSQSPSNKVTEKGKDVELRCDPISGHTALYWYRQSLGQGLEFLIYFQGNSAPDKSGLPSDRFSAERTGGSVSTLTIQRTQQEDSAVYLCASSGSGGGYNEQFFGPGTRLTVL.

The rearrangement joins TRBV19 to TRBJ1-1; 10 bases line up with TRBD1. This CDR3 contains 16 residues. After removal of 5 bases from V and 6 bases from J, the junction contained 12 bases not matched to a gene. Germline CDR1 and CDR2: LNHDA and SQIVND (reference sequence). In DNA, the CDR3 is TGTGCCAGTAGTGCAAAGGGACAGGGGTTGGGGGCTGAAGCTTTCTTT. This codes for CASSAKGQGLGAEAFF.

The chain uses TRBV3-1 (or the pseudogene TRBV3-2) and TRBJ2-2, with 7 nucleotides matching TRBD1. Per the germline V gene, CDR1 is LGHDT and CDR2 is YNNKEL (reference sequence). V dropped 6 bases and J dropped 7; count of bases not matched to a gene: 14. The CDR3 consists of 16 residues. CDR3 protein: CASSFETTGTGGELFF. The CDR3 DNA follows: TGTGCCAGCAGTTTTGAGACGACAGGGACCGGCGGGGAGCTGTTTTTT.

The chain couples TRBV27 to TRBJ1-2; D may be TRBD1 (6 bases). Looked up from germline, CDR1 is MNHEY and CDR2 is SMNVEV (reference sequence). V was pared by 1 base and J by 0 bases, with 9 bases between. This CDR3 has 15 residues. The CDR3 DNA is TGTGCCAGCAGTTTATTTGGGGGCCCTAACTATGGCTACACCTTC. The encoded protein is CASSLFGGPNYGYTF.

This clone was seen only a few times. This sequence joins TRBV2 and TRBJ2-6; 7 positions match TRBD1. With 8 bases clipped from V and 3 bases from J, the junction kept 4 bases outside the gene matches. The CDR3 has 14 residues. Germline CDR1 reads SNHLY; CDR2 reads FYNNEI. The CDR3 sequence is CASSDRVGANVLTF. CDR3 bases: TGTGCCAGCTCCGACAGGGTTGGGGCCAACGTCCTGACTTTC.

The rearrangement links TRBV7-9 to TRBJ2-5; D is unresolved. Between the trimmed V and J ends, which lost 2 bases and 5 bases, there was a span of 9 bases. Germline assignment: CDR1 SEHNR and CDR2 FQNEAQ (reference sequence). The CDR3 sequence is 13 residues long. The CDR3 protein is CASSLTSVETQYF. The CDR3 DNA sequence: TGTGCCAGCAGCTTAACATCTGTGGAGACCCAGTACTTC.

The chain recombines TRBV7-2 with TRBJ1-1; maybe TRBD1 (5 bases). The germline CDR1 and CDR2 sequences are SGHTA and FQGNSA. There are 15 residues in the CDR3. V was pared by 3 bases and J by 3 bases, with 14 bases between. The CDR3 DNA sequence: TGTGCCAGCAGCTTGCACCCGGGGGGTGACACTGAAGCTTTCTTT. Amino acids: CASSLHPGGDTEAFF.

In its sample, this clone was seen a few times. CDR3 protein: CASSITRTGVQPQHF. CDR3 nucleotide sequence: TGTGCCAGTAGTATCACGAGGACAGGGGTTCAGCCCCAGCATTTT. The chain links TRBV19 to TRBJ1-5, with TRBD1 identical over 9 bases. The germline V gene has CDR1 LNHDA and CDR2 SQIVND (reference sequence). The junction had 6 bases not matched to a gene; V was cut back by 3 bases and J by 6 bases. The CDR3 extends over 15 amino acids.

This chain links TRBV30 with TRBJ1-4; 7 nucleotides align to TRBD1. V dropped 8 bases and J dropped 13; count of bases not matched to a gene: 10. Germline V gene lookup returns CDR1 GTSNPN and CDR2 SVGIG (reference sequence). The CDR3 is 11 residues long. The CDR3 sequence: CARLTGQILFF. The CDR3 DNA reads as TGTGCCAGACTTACGGGACAGATACTGTTTTTT.

This rearrangement joins TRBV12-5 to TRBJ1-2; no firm D call. Trimming cost V 4 bases and J 0 bases, with 12 bases left between them. Germline CDR1 is LGHNT and CDR2 is FRNRAP. The CDR3 sequence is 15 residues long. CDR3 residues: CASGSPWAANYGYTF. The CDR3 region has the DNA TGTGCTAGTGGTTCCCCATGGGCAGCTAACTATGGCTACACCTTC.

V and J are TRBV14 and TRBJ2-6, with a tentative D call TRBD1 (5 bases). This CDR3 contains 17 residues. Germline CDR1 SGHDN, CDR2 FVKESK. The V end was cut by 4 bases, the J end by 0 bases, with 13 bases between. CDR3 bases: TGTGCCAGCAGCCCATTGACAGTAACCTCTGGGGCCAACGTCCTGACTTTC. Protein product: CASSPLTVTSGANVLTF.

Here the CDR3 reads CASSPLAGGTDTQYF. The CDR3 coding sequence is TGTGCCAGCAGCCCGCTAGCGGGGGGCACAGATACGCAGTATTTT. V and J are TRBV3-1 (or the pseudogene TRBV3-2) and TRBJ2-3, with 10 positions matching TRBD2. The CDR3 is made up of 15 amino acids. The germline V gene encodes CDR1 LGHDT and CDR2 YNNKEL (reference sequence). The junction had 2 bases not matched to a gene; V was cut back by 4 bases and J by 1 base.

This chain links TRBV5-4 with TRBJ2-3; D may be TRBD2 (6 bases). The V gene lost 0 bases and the J gene lost 4 bases, with 9 bases spanning the gap. The CDR3 loop spans 14 amino acids. Per the germline V gene, CDR1 is SGHNT and CDR2 is YYREEE (reference sequence). CDR3 protein: CASSLGGGPDTQYF. The CDR3 nucleotides are TGTGCCAGCAGCTTGGGAGGAGGGCCAGATACGCAGTATTTT.

The rearrangement joins TRBV19 to TRBJ1-1; D gene ambiguous. V lost 7 bases and J 6 bases, leaving 12 bases between the germline ends. Germline CDR1 reads LNHDA; CDR2 reads SQIVND (reference sequence). The CDR3 extends over 12 amino acids. The CDR3 DNA reads as TGTGCCAGTACCTCATCTAGGTCTGAAGCTTTCTTT. Protein product: CASTSSRSEAFF. Filled out from reference TRBV19 and TRBJ1-1, the complete variable domain reads DGGITQSPKYLFRKEGQNVTLSCEQNLNHDAMYWYRQDPGQGLRLIYYSQIVNDFQKGDIAEGYSVSREKKESFPLTVTSAQKNPTAFYLCASTSSRSEAFFGQGTRLTVV.

This chain uses TRBV3-1 (or the pseudogene TRBV3-2) with TRBJ1-4; perhaps TRBD1 as D (5 bases). The CDR3 is made up of 15 amino acids. Trimming pared 1 base from V and 8 bases from J, leaving 14 bases between. CDR1 and CDR2 from the germline V gene are LGHDT and YNNKEL (reference sequence). The CDR3 DNA sequence: TGTGCCAGCAGCCAAGGAAGTCAGGGTAGGGAAAAACTGTTTTTT. It codes for CASSQGSQGREKLFF.

The chain links TRBV5-1 to TRBJ1-1; TRBD1 agrees at 7 bases. There are 17 residues in the CDR3. Trimming cost V 3 bases and J 1 base; bases outside gene matches: 12. The germline gives CDR1 SGHRS, CDR2 YFSETQ. The CDR3: CASSYGQVSFPNTEAFF. CDR3 DNA: TGCGCCAGCAGCTACGGACAGGTCTCGTTCCCGAACACTGAAGCTTTCTTT.

This clone occurred a few times. The chain couples TRBV9 to TRBJ1-4; the match to TRBD1 covers 9 bases. The CDR3 extends over 16 amino acids. Trimming took 0 bases from V and 7 from J; bases not matched to a gene: 7. Germline loops: CDR1 SGDLS, CDR2 YYNGEE. The CDR3 coding sequence is TGTGCCAGCAGCGTAGGTGGGGGACAGGGAGGTGAAAAACTGTTTTTT. Amino acids: CASSVGGGQGGEKLFF.

As to this clone: A read error may produce the germline difference seen at one junction end. The V gene is TRBV9, the J gene TRBJ1-6, with D perhaps TRBD1 (6 bases). Germline lookup yields CDR1 SGDLS and CDR2 YYNGEE. This CDR3 is 14 amino acids long. CDR3 nucleotides: TGTGCCAGCAGCGTAGCGTTTCGGGACACGCATATCTTCTTT. Its translation is CASSVAFRDTHIFF.

The V and J genes are TRBV9 and TRBJ2-3; 8 bases match TRBD2. With 6 bases clipped from V and 0 bases from J, the junction kept 6 bases outside the gene matches. Germline V gene sequence: CDR1 SGDLS, CDR2 YYNGEE. This CDR3 spans 15 amino acids. The CDR3 DNA follows: TGTGCCAGCACATATACTAGCGGTAGCACAGATACGCAGTATTTT. Translated: CASTYTSGSTDTQYF.

This rearrangement joins TRBV6-6 to TRBJ1-6; D gene unclear. V shed 7 bases and J shed 6 bases, with 7 bases lying between them. CDR1 is MNHNY, CDR2 SVGAGI, per germline (reference sequence). This CDR3 has 12 residues. Here the CDR3 DNA reads TGTGCCAGCACCTATCCTAATTCACCCCTCCACTTT. It specifies CASTYPNSPLHF.

This chain links TRBV28 with TRBJ1-1; 9 bases line up with TRBD1. V was clipped by 6 bases and J by 4 bases; unmatched bases: 9. The CDR3 has 15 residues. Germline-derived CDR1 and CDR2 are MDHEN and SYDVKM. CDR3 sequence: CASSHHRQGGTEAFF. CDR3 nucleotides: TGTGCCAGCAGCCACCACCGACAGGGGGGCACTGAAGCTTTCTTT.

The rearrangement links TRBV5-4 to TRBJ1-4; TRBD1 matches at 9 bases. Germline V lookup: CDR1 SGHNT, CDR2 YYREEE (reference sequence). The CDR3 covers 13 residues. After removal of 4 bases from V and 11 bases from J, the junction contained 6 bases not matched to a gene. The CDR3 loop is CASSTGTGRKLFF. CDR3 bases: TGTGCCAGCAGCACGGGGACAGGGCGGAAACTGTTTTTT.

V gene TRBV6-5 combines with J gene TRBJ2-7, with TRBD1 matching over 7 bases. Per the germline V gene, CDR1 is MNHEY and CDR2 is SVGAGI. There are 14 residues in the CDR3. The ends lost 8 bases at V and 9 bases at J; junction bases unmatched: 16. The CDR3 loop reads CASLPGQAPLGQYF. The CDR3 bases are TGTGCCAGCCTACCAGGACAGGCCCCACTAGGGCAGTACTTC.

The rearrangement joins TRBV19 to TRBJ1-2; 9 bases are shared with TRBD1. Losses at the gene ends were 4 bases for V and 4 bases for J; bases not matched to a gene: 10. The CDR3 consists of 16 residues. The germline CDR1 and CDR2 sequences are LNHDA and SQIVND (reference sequence). CDR3 protein: CASSTGTGRTVYGYTF. CDR3 in DNA: TGTGCCAGTAGTACCGGGACAGGGAGAACGGTCTATGGCTACACCTTC.

The gene calls are TRBV7-2 and TRBJ2-7; D call uncertain. This CDR3 contains 13 residues. V lost 5 bases to trimming and J lost 4 bases, with 12 bases between them. CDR1 and CDR2 (germline): SGHTA, FQGNSA. The DNA for the CDR3 is TGTGCCAGCAGCCCCAGGCTTGAGTACGAGCAGTACTTC. The encoded protein is CASSPRLEYEQYF.

The chain carries TRBV7-8 and TRBJ1-5; D uncertain. CDR3 length equals 16 residues. Trimming pared 1 base from V and 4 bases from J, leaving 14 bases between. Germline CDR1 and CDR2: SGHVS and FQNEAQ. CDR3 nucleotide sequence: TGTGCCAGCAGCTTAGGAAGCGTCCGGGGTAATCAGCCCCAGCATTTT. It specifies CASSLGSVRGNQPQHF.

This clone has just one count. This rearrangement joins TRBV5-4 to TRBJ1-2; 7 positions agree with TRBD1. Germline-derived CDR1 and CDR2 are SGHNT and YYREEE (reference sequence). This CDR3 contains 14 residues. V was pared by 4 bases and J by 3 bases, with 6 bases of the junction left unmatched. CDR3 sequence: CASSPPGQDYGYTF. The CDR3 region has the DNA TGTGCCAGCAGCCCTCCCGGACAGGACTATGGCTACACCTTC. Supplemented by reference TRBV5-4 and TRBJ1-2, the full variable domain reads ETGVTQSPTHLIKTRGQQVTLRCSSQSGHNTVSWYQQALGQGPQFIFQYYREEENGRGNFPPRFSGLQFPNYSSELNVNALELDDSALYLCASSPPGQDYGYTFGSGTRLTVV.

V is TRBV4-3 and J is TRBJ1-6; no clear D gene. From germline, CDR1 is LGHNA and CDR2 YSLEER. The CDR3 runs to 15 residues. Trimming removed 1 base at V and 9 bases at J, with 13 bases between. CDR3 nucleotides: TGCGCCAGCAGCCAAGGCACTACGGGTCGTTCACCCCTCCACTTT. It is translated as CASSQGTTGRSPLHF.